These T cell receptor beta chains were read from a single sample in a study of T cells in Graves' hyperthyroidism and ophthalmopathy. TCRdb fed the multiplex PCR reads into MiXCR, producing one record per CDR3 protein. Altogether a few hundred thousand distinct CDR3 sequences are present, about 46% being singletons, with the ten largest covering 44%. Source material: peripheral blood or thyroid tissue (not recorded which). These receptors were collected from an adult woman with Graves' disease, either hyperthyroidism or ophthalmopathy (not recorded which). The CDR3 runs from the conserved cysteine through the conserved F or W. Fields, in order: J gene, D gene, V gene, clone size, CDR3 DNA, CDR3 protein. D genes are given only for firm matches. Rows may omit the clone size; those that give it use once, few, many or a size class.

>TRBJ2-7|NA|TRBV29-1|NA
TGCAGCGTTGCCGGACAGGGAGGGGGAACAGTGTACGAGCAGTACTTC
CSVAGQGGGTVYEQYF
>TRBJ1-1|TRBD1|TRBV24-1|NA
TGTGCCACCAGTGAGTCGGGACAGGGACCAACTGAAGCTTTCTTT
CATSESGQGPTEAFF
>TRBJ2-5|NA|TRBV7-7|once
TGTGCCAGCGGTAGGGGATCGGCAGAGACCCAGTACTTC
CASGRGSAETQYF
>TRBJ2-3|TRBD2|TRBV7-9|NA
TGTGCCAGCAGCCGACTAGCGGGGGGGGATACGCAGTATTTT
CASSRLAGGDTQYF
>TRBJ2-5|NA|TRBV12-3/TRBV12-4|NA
TGTGCCAGCACGTTCCAGGCGTACCGGCAAGAGACCCAGTACTTC
CASTFQAYRQETQYF
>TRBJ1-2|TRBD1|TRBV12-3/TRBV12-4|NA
TGTGCCAGCAGTTTATATCAACTCGGGACAGAGGGCTACACCTTC
CASSLYQLGTEGYTF
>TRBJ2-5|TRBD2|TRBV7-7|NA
TGTGCCAGCAGCTCTAGCGGTTTCCTCCAAGAGACCCAGTACTTC
CASSSSGFLQETQYF
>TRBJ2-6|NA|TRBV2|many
TGTGCTCGGGGTCGGGATAACTCTGGGGCCAACGTCCTGACTTTC
CARGRDNSGANVLTF
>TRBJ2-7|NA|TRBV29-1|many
TGCAGCGTTGAAGGTACTTCCTACGAGCAGTACTTC
CSVEGTSYEQYF
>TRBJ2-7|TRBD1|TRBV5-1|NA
TGCGCCAGCAGCTTGTACGGGACAGGGTCTAACGAGCAGTACTTC
CASSLYGTGSNEQYF
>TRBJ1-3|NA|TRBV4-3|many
TGCGCCAGCAGCCAAGATCCGGGATCCGTGGGCTCTGGAAACACCATATATTTT
CASSQDPGSVGSGNTIYF
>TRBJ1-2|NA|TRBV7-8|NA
TGTGCCAGCAGCGGGGACGATGGCTACACCTTC
CASSGDDGYTF
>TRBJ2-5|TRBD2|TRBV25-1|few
TGTGCCAGCAGCCCTAGCGGGAGGCTCCAAGAGACCCAGTACTTC
CASSPSGRLQETQYF
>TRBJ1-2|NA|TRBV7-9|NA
TGTGCCAGCAGTACCGGGACCAATGGCTACACCTTC
CASSTGTNGYTF
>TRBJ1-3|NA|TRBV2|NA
TGTGCCAGTATCAAGGACACTGGAAACACCATATATTTT
CASIKDTGNTIYF
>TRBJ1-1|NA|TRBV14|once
TGTGCCAGCAGCCAAGAAGACGAACGGACTGAAGCTTTCTTT
CASSQEDERTEAFF
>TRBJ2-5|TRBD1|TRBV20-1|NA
TGCAGTGCCGCCGGGGACAGAAAAGAGACCCAGTACTTC
CSAAGDRKETQYF
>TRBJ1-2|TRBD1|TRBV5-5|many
TGTGCCAGCTCCCCTCCGACAGGGCGCGGCTACACCTTC
CASSPPTGRGYTF
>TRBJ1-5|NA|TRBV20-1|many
TGCAGTGCTAGCTGGGGGACTGATCAGCCCCAGCATTTT
CSASWGTDQPQHF
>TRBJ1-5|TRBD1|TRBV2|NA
TGTGCCAGCAGTGCGACAGGGGCTAGTAGTCAGCCCCAGCATTTT
CASSATGASSQPQHF
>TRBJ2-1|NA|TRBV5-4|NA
TGTGCCAGCAGCTTGCTGGGGGCCGGGTACAATGAGCAGTTCTTC
CASSLLGAGYNEQFF
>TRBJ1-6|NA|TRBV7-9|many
TGTGCCAGCAGCCCACGCGGGGTCAACTCACCCCTCCACTTT
CASSPRGVNSPLHF
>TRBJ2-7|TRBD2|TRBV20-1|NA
TGCAGTGCCGATTACGCAGCGGGAGGGTTCAAAGGCTACGAGCAGTACTTC
CSADYAAGGFKGYEQYF
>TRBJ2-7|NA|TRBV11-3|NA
TGTGCCAGCAGCGTGGACCCTAGTCACGAGCAGTACTTC
CASSVDPSHEQYF
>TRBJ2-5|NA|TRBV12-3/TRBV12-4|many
TGTGCCAGTAGGACCCAAGAGACCCAGTACTTC
CASRTQETQYF
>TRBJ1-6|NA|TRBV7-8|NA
TGTGCCAGCAGCGCGCGGGGGGACGAGACCCCCCACCACTTT
CASSARGDETPHHF
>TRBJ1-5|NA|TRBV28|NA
TGTGCCAGCAGTTTCAATCAGCCCCAGCATTTT
CASSFNQPQHF